This T cell receptor beta chain was obtained from a study of T cells in Graves' hyperthyroidism and ophthalmopathy. Whole-study results and caveats: In the blood, most expanded thyroid clonotypes above 0.001 appeared as well. Ophthalmopathy cases were set apart from stable hyperthyroidism by a 13 V-J model.

Only a few counts were recorded for this clonotype. Its cognate antigen is unknown. Using RNA transcripts as the source, TCR beta CDR3 regions were amplified. Initially, a first-round RT-PCR of the TCR CDR3 employed the HTBI primer set. TCRdb independently ran MiXCR on the multiplex PCR reads; one entry per CDR3 protein. Here the sample spans about 610,000 distinct CDR3 sequences, roughly 15% being singletons. The V end lost 6 bases, the J end lost 2 bases, and 17 bases lay between the germline ends. The CDR3 spans 16 residues. Uncontrolled infection, other autoimmune disease, pregnancy or lactation disqualified patients from enrolment.

This chain joins TRBV12-3 or TRBV12-4 and TRBJ2-1, with D perhaps matching TRBD1 (5 bases). This TCR was recovered from a woman between 40 and 50 years old with Graves' ophthalmopathy. Sequencing used blood. The CDR3 nucleotides are TGTGCCAGCAGCCGACCAGACAGTTCTCCCTACAATGAGCAGTTCTTC. This encodes CASSRPDSSPYNEQFF.